One sample yielded the 25 T cell receptor beta chains listed below, sequenced in a study of naive and memory T cell subsets. The beta constant-region primer was an equimolar mix of two oligonucleotides covering TRBC1 and TRBC2. TCRdb itself ran the UMI-ligation and nested PCR reads through MiXCR, one entry per CDR3 protein. The repertoire consists of 140,000 to 150,000 distinct CDR3 sequences, with over 15% occurring once and the leading ten covering just over 0.14%. Sequences were obtained from naive CD4+ T cells from blood. Source of these receptors: a human donor in good health.

The chain links TRBV19 to TRBJ1-1; TRBD1 is a possible D gene (5 bases). The CDR3 has 14 amino acids. CDR1 is LNHDA, CDR2 SQIVND, per germline (reference sequence). Trimming stripped 7 bases from V and 4 bases from J, with 16 bases between. CDR3 residues: CASIRGDGVTEAFF. The DNA of the CDR3 is TGTGCCAGTATCCGAGGGGACGGAGTCACTGAAGCTTTCTTT.

This clonotype was seen only a few times. The chain is built from TRBV7-8 and TRBJ2-5; D unclear. Trimming cost V 1 base and J 5 bases, with 14 bases left between them. Germline values: CDR1 SGHVS, CDR2 FQNEAQ. CDR3 size: 15 residues. CDR3 residues: CASSLVRLGSETQYF. DNA for the CDR3: TGTGCCAGCAGCTTAGTCCGTTTGGGGTCCGAGACCCAGTACTTC.

The J gene is TRBJ2-7, the V gene TRBV9; 9 nucleotides line up with TRBD1. V lost 7 bases to trimming and J lost 4 bases; unmatched junction nucleotides: 12. This CDR3 is built from 15 residues. Germline-derived CDR1 and CDR2 are SGDLS and YYNGEE. For the CDR3, the DNA is TGTGCCAGCGCAGTGGGGGGGACAGGGCTTTACGAGCAGTACTTC. The encoded protein is CASAVGGTGLYEQYF.

V and J are TRBV6-4 and TRBJ2-3; 11 positions match TRBD2. From germline, CDR1 is MRHNA and CDR2 SNTAGT. V dropped 6 bases and J dropped 3; count of bases not matched to a gene: 5. The CDR3 contains 15 residues. This chain's CDR3 is CASSSGTSGTDTQYF. In DNA form, the CDR3 reads TGTGCCAGCAGCTCAGGGACTAGCGGTACAGATACGCAGTATTTT.

The table lists this clonotype with a few counts. The gene calls are TRBV12-3 or TRBV12-4 and TRBJ1-1; no firm D call. V was pared by 1 base and J by 0 bases, with 9 bases between. This CDR3 is 15 amino acids long. The CDR3 coding sequence is TGTGCCAGCAGTTTAGGGAAAAACATGAACACTGAAGCTTTCTTT. This translates into CASSLGKNMNTEAFF.

The rearrangement links TRBV5-1 to TRBJ2-7, with TRBD1 as a possible D gene (6 bases). CDR1 is SGHRS, CDR2 YFSETQ, per germline. This CDR3 spans 13 amino acids. V was pared by 5 bases and J by 2 bases, with 11 bases between. The chain's CDR3 is CASSMTGTYEQYF. The CDR3 region has the DNA TGCGCCAGCAGTATGACAGGTACCTACGAGCAGTACTTC.

In its sample, this clonotype was seen a few times. The CDR3 here is CASSRRDQELSDTQYF. As DNA, the CDR3 is TGTGCCAGCTCACGACGGGACCAGGAACTCTCAGATACGCAGTATTTT. The chain uses TRBV18 and TRBJ2-3; D is perhaps TRBD1 or TRBD2 (5 bases each). Trimming left V 4 bases short and J 4 bases short, with 18 bases between. This CDR3 contains 16 residues. Germline V gene data show CDR1 as KGHSH and CDR2 as LQKENI.

The rearrangement joins TRBV3-1 to TRBJ2-4; D is undetermined. Germline V lookup: CDR1 LGHDT, CDR2 YNNKEL (reference sequence). The CDR3 has 11 residues. Trimming left V 5 bases short and J 3 bases short, with 2 bases between. The CDR3 spells CASSIKNIQYF. The CDR3 nucleotides read TGTGCCAGCAGCATCAAAAACATTCAGTACTTC.

Only a few counts were recorded for this clonotype. The V call is TRBV7-2, the J call TRBJ2-3; TRBD1 matches at 8 bases. V lost 7 bases and J lost 6; bases outside the gene matches: 12. Germline CDR1 reads SGHTA; CDR2 reads FQGNSA. The CDR3 totals 15 residues. The CDR3 DNA is TGTGCCAGCAATCGGGCAGGGGGCCGGGAGGATACGCAGTATTTT. It codes for CASNRAGGREDTQYF.

The chain recombines TRBV20-1 with TRBJ2-7; TRBD2 is a possible D gene (6 bases). Trimming cost V 5 bases and J 7 bases, with 21 bases left between them. Germline V lookup: CDR1 DFQATT, CDR2 SNEGSKA (reference sequence). This CDR3 contains 14 residues. The CDR3: CSALVLAPGGEQYF. The CDR3 nucleotides read TGCAGTGCTTTAGTTCTAGCGCCCGGCGGGGAGCAGTACTTC.

The rearrangement joins TRBV3-1 to TRBJ2-7, with TRBD1 matching 8 bases. Losses at the gene ends were 3 bases for V and 5 bases for J; bases not matched to a gene: 3. The CDR3 consists of 13 residues. CDR1 and CDR2 from the germline V gene are LGHDT and YNNKEL (reference sequence). The DNA of the CDR3 is TGTGCCAGCAGCCAGGACAGGGTCGACGAGCAGTACTTC. Translating it yields CASSQDRVDEQYF.

This clonotype was observed a few times. CDR3 protein: CASSPQPDNTEAFF. The DNA for the CDR3 is TGTGCCAGCTCACCACAGCCGGATAACACTGAAGCTTTCTTT. The V gene is TRBV18, the J gene TRBJ1-1; no definite D call. The CDR3 contains 14 residues. The ends were cut back, 1 base at V and 2 bases at J, with 8 bases in the middle. The V gene's germline CDR1 is KGHSH and CDR2 LQKENI.

This sequence joins TRBV5-4 and TRBJ2-7; TRBD2 matches at 10 bases. Germline lookup yields CDR1 SGHNT and CDR2 YYREEE (reference sequence). The J segment lost 2 bases and the V segment lost 3 bases, leaving 8 bases of the junction unmatched. This CDR3 comprises 16 residues. CDR3 sequence reads: CASSSPSGTSAYEQYF. The CDR3 nucleotides are TGTGCCAGCAGCTCACCATCCGGGACTAGCGCCTACGAGCAGTACTTC.

The table lists this clonotype with a few counts. The V call is TRBV29-1, the J call TRBJ1-1; D is perhaps TRBD1 (6 bases). Germline V CDR1 and CDR2: SQVTM, ANQGSEA. The CDR3 runs to 13 residues. V was pared by 5 bases and J by 1 base, with 11 bases between. This CDR3 is CSVQSQGNTEAFF. The CDR3 DNA sequence: TGCAGCGTTCAATCACAGGGGAACACTGAAGCTTTCTTT.

This clonotype was seen at least ten times. The V and J genes are TRBV5-6 and TRBJ2-1; 8 bases line up with TRBD1. The length of the CDR3 is 15 residues. The J segment lost 14 bases and the V segment lost 4 bases, leaving 17 bases of the junction unmatched. Germline V gives CDR1 SGHDT, CDR2 YYEEEE. The CDR3, as DNA: TGTGCCAGCAGCCCCCACCCTCAGGGGGCTGCGGTGGAGTTCTTC. It is translated as CASSPHPQGAAVEFF.

This clonotype has only a few counts. The chain is built from TRBV11-2 and TRBJ2-2; the match to TRBD2 covers 8 bases. V dropped 6 bases and J dropped 6; count of bases not matched to a gene: 9. Germline loops: CDR1 SGHAT, CDR2 FQNNGV. The CDR3 sequence is 15 residues long. Here the CDR3 reads CASRAGVAGSGELFF. CDR3 bases: TGTGCCAGCAGGGCAGGCGTAGCGGGGTCCGGGGAGCTGTTTTTT.

The chain has TRBV7-9 and TRBJ1-1; no reliable D call. With 5 bases removed from V and 2 bases from J, the gap between germline ends came to 6 bases. Germline V lookup: CDR1 SEHNR, CDR2 FQNEAQ (reference sequence). The CDR3 is 12 amino acids. CDR3 sequence (DNA): TGTGCCAGCAGCCCAGCTAACACTGAAGCTTTCTTT. It is translated as CASSPANTEAFF.

Comments on this clonotype: One end of the junction does not line up with germline, which may come from a read error. The J gene is TRBJ1-5, the V gene TRBV5-6, with D possibly TRBD1 on 6 matching bases. Germline V gene sequence: CDR1 SGHDT, CDR2 YYEEEE. This CDR3 region has 14 residues. CDR3 nucleotides: TGTGTCAGCAGCCAGGGACACAGCAATCAGCCCCAGCATTTT. Translating gives CVSSQGHSNQPQHF.

The chain recombines TRBV7-6 with TRBJ1-1; the D is unclear. Per the germline V gene, CDR1 is SGHVS and CDR2 is FNYEAQ. Trimming removed 1 base at V and 4 bases at J, with 7 bases between. This CDR3 is 13 amino acids long. The DNA for the CDR3 is TGTGCCAGCAGCTTAGAGAGGTTCACTGAAGCTTTCTTT. It codes for CASSLERFTEAFF.

This clonotype showed up just once. The J gene is TRBJ2-3, the V gene TRBV6-6; tentative D call: TRBD1 (6 bases). Germline lookup yields CDR1 MNHNY and CDR2 SVGAGI (reference sequence). The V end was cut by 3 bases, the J end by 1 base, with 14 bases between. The length of the CDR3 is 16 residues. The CDR3 region is CASSYLQGRGTDTQYF. Written as DNA, the CDR3 is TGTGCCAGCAGTTATTTGCAGGGGCGGGGCACAGATACGCAGTATTTT.

The rearrangement uses TRBV20-1 and TRBJ1-2, with 7 nucleotides matching TRBD1. CDR3 length: 12 residues. Germline V gene sequence: CDR1 DFQATT, CDR2 SNEGSKA (reference sequence). The CDR3 spells CTTKGTAHGYTF. The CDR3 DNA sequence: TGCACCACTAAGGGGACAGCTCATGGCTACACCTTC.

The chain links TRBV2 to TRBJ1-3, with D possibly matching TRBD1 (5 bases). Germline V gene lookup returns CDR1 SNHLY and CDR2 FYNNEI. Trimming stripped 8 bases from V and 4 bases from J, with 9 bases between. The CDR3 spans 12 residues. CDR3 DNA sequence: TGTGCCAGCGGCGGACACGGAAACACCATATATTTT. Residues: CASGGHGNTIYF.

The chain carries TRBV20-1 and TRBJ2-7; TRBD2 aligns across 12 bases. J lost 2 bases, V lost 1 base, and 9 bases had no gene match. This CDR3 is 17 amino acids long. Germline CDR1 DFQATT, CDR2 SNEGSKA (reference sequence). CDR3 residues: CSARGLHLAGGAYEQYF. CDR3 nucleotides: TGCAGTGCTAGAGGCCTCCATCTAGCGGGAGGGGCCTACGAGCAGTACTTC.

The chain recombines TRBV7-9 with TRBJ1-5; D perhaps matches TRBD1 (5 bases). This CDR3 contains 14 residues. V dropped 1 base and J dropped 6 bases, with 10 bases sitting between them. Germline lookup yields CDR1 SEHNR and CDR2 FQNEAQ (reference sequence). The CDR3 loop reads CASSLVGVAQPQHF. The CDR3 DNA reads as TGTGCCAGCAGCTTAGTAGGGGTAGCTCAGCCCCAGCATTTT.

This clonotype was counted many times. The chain employs TRBV11-2 and TRBJ2-1; TRBD2 is a possible D gene (5 bases). Germline assignment: CDR1 SGHAT and CDR2 FQNNGV. The length of the CDR3 is 15 residues. Trimming took 5 bases from V and 1 from J, leaving 12 bases between them. The CDR3 reads CASSEGGSSYNEQFF. DNA for the CDR3: TGTGCCAGCAGCGAGGGTGGGTCATCCTACAATGAGCAGTTCTTC.